This TCR beta chain was identified in a study of OX40 agonist ivuxolimab in advanced cancers. Study overall: The dose-escalation cohort had hepatocellular carcinoma, melanoma, renal cell or head and neck cancer. Partial responses were recorded for three patients, including one with hepatocellular carcinoma and two with cutaneous melanoma.

Germline values: CDR1 MDHEN, CDR2 SYDVKM. CDR3 length equals 14 residues. Trimming shortened V by 6 bases and J by 7 bases, and 15 bases separated the two germline ends. Findings and limits, study-wide: In a subset of nonresponders, normalized T-cell clonal expansion was also low. More expanded clones were seen, on average, in CD8+ T cells than in CD4+.

As concerns this clone: Its antigen is unidentified.

Method: immunoSEQ multiplex PCR; TCRdb's copy keeps in-frame clones and lacks some. The data show 60,000 to 75,000 clones, with about 83% seen just once and around 0.78% held by the top ten. The input for sequencing was CD4+ or CD8+ T cells sorted from blood, taken in a trial of the OX40 agonist ivuxolimab. This receptor was identified in an adult with an advanced solid tumor such as melanoma, head and neck, liver or kidney cancer. V and J are TRBV28 and TRBJ1-4, with a weak D call TRBD1 (6 bases). This chain's CDR3 is CASRRDTGAEKLFF. In nucleotides, the CDR3 is TGTGCCAGCAGGCGGGACACTGGGGCTGAAAAACTGTTTTTT.